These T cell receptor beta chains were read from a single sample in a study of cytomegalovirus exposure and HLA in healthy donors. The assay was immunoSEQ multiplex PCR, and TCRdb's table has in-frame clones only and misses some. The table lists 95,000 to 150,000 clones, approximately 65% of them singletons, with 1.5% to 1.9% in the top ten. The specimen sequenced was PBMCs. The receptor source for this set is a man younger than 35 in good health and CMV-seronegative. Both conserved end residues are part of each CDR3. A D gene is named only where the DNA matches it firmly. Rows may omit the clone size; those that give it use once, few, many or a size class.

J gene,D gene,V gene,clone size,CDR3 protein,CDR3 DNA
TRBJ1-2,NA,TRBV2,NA,CASTGGANYGYTF,TGTGCCAGCACGGGGGGGGCCAACTATGGCTACACCTTC
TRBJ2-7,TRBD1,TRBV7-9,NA,CASSPRDRSYEQYF,TGTGCCAGCAGCCCTCGGGACAGATCCTACGAGCAGTACTTC
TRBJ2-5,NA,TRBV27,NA,CASKLLWGGGETQYF,TGTGCCAGCAAGTTGCTCTGGGGGGGCGGGGAGACCCAGTACTTC
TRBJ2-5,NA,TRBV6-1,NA,CASSDRVVETQYF,TGTGCCAGCAGTGACAGGGTGGTGGAGACCCAGTACTTC
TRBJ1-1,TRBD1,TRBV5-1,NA,CASSLLRGHGNTEAFF,TGCGCCAGCAGCTTGCTCAGGGGGCATGGGAACACTGAAGCTTTCTTT
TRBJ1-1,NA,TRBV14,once,CASSQPGAEAFF,TGTGCCAGCAGCCAACCAGGGGCTGAAGCTTTCTTT
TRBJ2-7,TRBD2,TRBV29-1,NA,CSVLTGTTYEQYF,TGCAGCGTGCTCACCGGGACTACCTACGAGCAGTACTTC
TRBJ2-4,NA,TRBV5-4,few,CASSLLEGSIQYF,TGTGCCAGCAGCTTACTCGAGGGATCCATTCAGTACTTC
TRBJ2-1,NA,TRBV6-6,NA,CASSYPVRERGNEQFF,TGTGCCAGCAGTTACCCAGTTAGGGAGAGGGGGAATGAGCAGTTCTTC
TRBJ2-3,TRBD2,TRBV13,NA,CVTKQYGGTTDTQYF,TGTGTCACTAAGCAGTACGGGGGGACCACAGATACGCAGTATTTT
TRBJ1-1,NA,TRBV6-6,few,CAAHRQNTEAFF,TGTGCCGCTCACCGACAGAACACTGAAGCTTTCTTT
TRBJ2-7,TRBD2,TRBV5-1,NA,CASSLTPAGLAYEQYF,TGCGCCAGCAGCTTGACTCCAGCGGGGTTAGCCTACGAGCAGTACTTC
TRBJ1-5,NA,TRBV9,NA,CASSPRGGVGEPQHF,TGTGCCAGCAGCCCTAGAGGGGGGGTGGGGGAGCCCCAGCATTTT
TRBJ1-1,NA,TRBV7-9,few,CASSFQTIAEAFF,TGTGCCAGCAGCTTCCAGACTATAGCTGAAGCTTTCTTT
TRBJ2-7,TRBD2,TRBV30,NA,CAWSAGLAGTEQYF,TGTGCCTGGAGTGCGGGACTAGCGGGGACCGAGCAGTACTTC
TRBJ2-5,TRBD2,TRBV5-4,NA,CASSPTSGIQETQYF,TGTGCCAGCAGTCCGACTAGCGGAATTCAAGAGACCCAGTACTTC
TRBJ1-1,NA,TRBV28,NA,CASLLNTEAFF,TGTGCCAGCTTATTGAACACTGAAGCTTTCTTT
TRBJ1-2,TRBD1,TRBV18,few,CASSPGSGGYGYGYTF,TGTGCCAGCTCACCCGGGTCAGGGGGTTATGGCTATGGCTACACCTTC
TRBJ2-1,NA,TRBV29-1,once,CSVRAGNEQFF,TGCAGCGTTCGCGCGGGCAATGAGCAGTTCTTC
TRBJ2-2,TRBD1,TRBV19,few,CASSILDRGRSGELFF,TGTGCCAGTAGTATTCTGGACAGGGGGCGTTCCGGGGAGCTGTTTTTT
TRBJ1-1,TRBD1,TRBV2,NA,CASSEVQGDTEAFF,TGTGCCAGCAGTGAAGTACAGGGGGACACTGAAGCTTTCTTT
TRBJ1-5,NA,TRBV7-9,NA,CASGDRTNQPQHF,TGTGCCAGCGGAGACAGGACCAATCAGCCCCAGCATTTT
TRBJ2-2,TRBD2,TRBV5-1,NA,CASSLLAGAGELFF,TGCGCCAGCAGTTTACTGGCGGGGGCCGGGGAGCTGTTTTTT
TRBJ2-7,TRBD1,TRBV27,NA,CASSLTLTGVEQYF,TGTGCCAGCAGTCTCACACTGACAGGGGTCGAGCAGTACTTC
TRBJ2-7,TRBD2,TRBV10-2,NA,CASSEGMSGRTYEQYF,TGCGCCAGCAGTGAGGGGATGAGCGGGAGAACCTACGAGCAGTACTTC
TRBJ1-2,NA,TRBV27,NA,CASKRAGEYGYTF,TGTGCCAGCAAGAGGGCAGGGGAGTATGGCTACACCTTC
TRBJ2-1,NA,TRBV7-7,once,CASSSVPGFNEQFF,TGTGCCAGCAGTTCGGTTCCGGGTTTCAATGAGCAGTTCTTC
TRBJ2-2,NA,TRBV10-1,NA,CASSSSGTGELFF,TGCGCCAGCAGTTCCAGCGGCACCGGGGAGCTGTTTTTT
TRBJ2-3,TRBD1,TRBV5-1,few,CASSVETGVRTDTQYF,TGCGCCAGCAGCGTTGAGACAGGGGTTCGCACAGATACGCAGTATTTT
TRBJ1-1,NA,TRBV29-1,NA,CSVAQNTEAFF,TGCAGCGTTGCCCAGAACACTGAAGCTTTCTTT
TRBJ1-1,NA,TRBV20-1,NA,CSAERNTEAFF,TGCAGTGCGGAGAGGAACACTGAAGCTTTCTTT
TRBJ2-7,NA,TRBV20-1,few,CSAPGGYF,TGCAGTGCTCCCGGAGGGTACTTC
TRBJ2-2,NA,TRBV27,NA,CASGKNQGSGDGELFF,TGTGCCAGCGGCAAGAATCAAGGAAGCGGAGACGGGGAGCTGTTTTTT
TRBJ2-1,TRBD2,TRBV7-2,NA,CASSSTSTSGVYNEQFF,TGTGCCAGCAGCTCCACTTCTACTAGCGGGGTGTACAATGAGCAGTTCTTC
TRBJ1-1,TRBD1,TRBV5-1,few,CASSLTGGFNTEAFF,TGCGCCAGCAGCTTGACAGGGGGCTTTAACACTGAAGCTTTCTTT
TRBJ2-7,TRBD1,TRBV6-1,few,CASSEAVDRGYEQYF,TGTGCCAGCAGTGAAGCAGTCGACAGGGGTTACGAGCAGTACTTC
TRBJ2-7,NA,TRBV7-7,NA,CASSSIWGYRDEQYF,TGTGCCAGCAGCTCGATATGGGGGTACAGGGACGAGCAGTACTTC
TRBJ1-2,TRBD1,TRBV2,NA,CASSDRGRYGYTF,TGTGCCAGCAGCGACAGGGGAAGATATGGCTACACCTTC
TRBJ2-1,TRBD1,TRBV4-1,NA,CASSHPLTGPRSYNEQFF,TGCGCCAGCAGCCACCCCTTGACAGGGCCCCGCTCCTACAATGAGCAGTTCTTC
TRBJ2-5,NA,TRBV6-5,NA,CASSSPLRAQETQYF,TGTGCCAGCAGTTCCCCCTTGAGGGCTCAAGAGACCCAGTACTTC
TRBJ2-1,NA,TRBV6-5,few,CASTHTGYNEQFF,TGTGCCAGCACTCATACGGGGTACAATGAGCAGTTCTTC
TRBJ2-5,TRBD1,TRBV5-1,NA,CASSLWGDRGGETQYF,TGCGCCAGCAGCTTGTGGGGAGACAGGGGAGGCGAGACCCAGTACTTC
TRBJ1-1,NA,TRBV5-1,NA,CASSRNGGDTEAFF,TGCGCCAGCAGCCGGAACGGGGGGGACACTGAAGCTTTCTTT
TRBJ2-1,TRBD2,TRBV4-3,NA,CASSHGTSGYNEQFF,TGCGCCAGCAGCCACGGGACTAGCGGATACAATGAGCAGTTCTTC
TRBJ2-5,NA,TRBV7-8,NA,CASSLVGAGAPRGETQYF,TGTGCCAGCAGCTTAGTTGGGGCAGGGGCCCCCCGGGGAGAGACCCAGTACTTC
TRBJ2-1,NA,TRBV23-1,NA,CASSLEDEQFF,TGCGCCAGCAGTCTAGAAGATGAGCAGTTCTTC